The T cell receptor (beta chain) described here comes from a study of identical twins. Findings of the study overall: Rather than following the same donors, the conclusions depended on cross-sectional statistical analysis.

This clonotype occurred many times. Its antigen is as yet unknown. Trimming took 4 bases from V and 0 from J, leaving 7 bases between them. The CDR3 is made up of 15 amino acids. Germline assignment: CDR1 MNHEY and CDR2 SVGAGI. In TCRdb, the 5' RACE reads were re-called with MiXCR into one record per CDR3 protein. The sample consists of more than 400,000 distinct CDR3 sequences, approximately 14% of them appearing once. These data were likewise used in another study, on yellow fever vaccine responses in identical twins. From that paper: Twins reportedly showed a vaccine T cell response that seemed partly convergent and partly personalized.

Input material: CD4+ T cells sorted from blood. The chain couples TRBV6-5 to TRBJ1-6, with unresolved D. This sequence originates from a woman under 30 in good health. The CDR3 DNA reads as TGTGCCAGCAGTTCGCAGAGCTCCTATAATTCACCCCTCCACTTT. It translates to CASSSQSSYNSPLHF.